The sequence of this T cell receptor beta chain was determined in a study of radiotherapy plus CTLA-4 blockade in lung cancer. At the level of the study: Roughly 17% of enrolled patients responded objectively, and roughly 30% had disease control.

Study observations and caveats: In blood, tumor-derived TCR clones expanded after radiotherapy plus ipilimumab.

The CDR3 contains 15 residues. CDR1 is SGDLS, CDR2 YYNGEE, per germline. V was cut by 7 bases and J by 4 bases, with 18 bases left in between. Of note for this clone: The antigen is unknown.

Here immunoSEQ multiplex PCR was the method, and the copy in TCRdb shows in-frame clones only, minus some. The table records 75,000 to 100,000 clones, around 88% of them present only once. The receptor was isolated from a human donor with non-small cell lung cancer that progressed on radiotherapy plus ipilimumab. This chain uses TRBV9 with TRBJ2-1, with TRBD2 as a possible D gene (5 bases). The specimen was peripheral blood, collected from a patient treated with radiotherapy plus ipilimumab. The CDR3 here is CASAPDGLEYNEQFF. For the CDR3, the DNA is TGTGCCAGCGCGCCCGACGGACTGGAATACAATGAGCAGTTCTTC.